This T cell receptor beta chain was identified during a study of blood T cell repertoires in COVID-19 (dated by TCRdb to 2018 to 2021). At the level of the whole study: Collaborator samples came from the United States, Italy and Spain and covered acute and convalescent phases of COVID-19. The prospective study material was composed of cDNA or gDNA derived from T cells, B-cell-depleted T cells, or PBMCs. The dataset comprised deeply sampled blood TCRbeta repertoires from subjects exposed to, actively infected with, or recovered from COVID-19. The repertoires were released in a freely available public database meant as a resource for research on the immune response to SARS-CoV-2. Samples were obtained from the ongoing ImmuneRACE study (first 160 participants) and from some 1,300 subjects provided by 6 global collaborators. A de-identified subject ID, COVID-19 status, age in years and sex were almost always included in the sample metadata. Where available, HLA class I and class II types were taken from metadata supplied by the sample provider and were not determined by assay-based typing.

Inclusive of the bounding cysteine and phenylalanine, the CDR3 is 16 residues long. This entry keeps only the CDR3 DNA: 48 bases, framed from base 1. From a lookup of the germline V gene, CDR1 and CDR2 are MNHEY and SVGAGI. Germline trimming: 3 bases from V, 6 bases from J; junction bases outside gene matches: 10. General conclusions and limits of the study: The amount of clinical and demographic metadata varied by source and participant and was provided uncurated.

TCRbeta CDR3 regions were amplified from genomic DNA by means of the immunoSEQ Assay, a bias-controlled multiplex PCR. The study's processing was this. The number of nucleated cells in each sample was estimated from the amplification of reference gene primers within the assay. To quantify the absolute abundance of each unique TCRbeta CDR3 rearrangement, sequence reads were collapsed and filtered. For each sample, productive Simpson clonality was calculated as the square root of Simpson's diversity index across productive rearrangements. Here the immuneACCESS table is served through TCRdb, limited to in-frame sequences with V and J called. Missing clones are a known gap in these copies; in checked studies unresolved V genes cover under half, and the rest lacks a known reason. V, J and clone size derive from that table, while D and trimming were established from the DNA sequence. This sample has some 370,000 clones in its table, and around 83% of those were observed once. Around 5.1% of the sample belongs to the ten largest clones.

A word on this clone: No cognate antigen has been identified for it. No quality values exist for individual bases; no much larger clone is one base distant.

In the prospective study, participants were roughly 18 to 100 years old, resided in 24 geographic areas of the United States, and were enrolled through a virtual design. In the prospective study, cohorts were assigned on the basis of participant-reported clinical history obtained from a screening survey and a study questionnaire. For ImmuneRACE Cohort 3, a participant was defined as recovered based on two consecutive negative NP/OP PCR tests, clearance by a healthcare professional, or resolution of symptoms. In the prospective study, whole blood, serum and a nasopharyngeal or oropharyngeal swab were collected from each participant by mobile phlebotomists. Participants in the prospective study had the option to provide additional blood draws and questionnaires over an approximately two-month period. Prospective study blood samples were shipped either frozen or at room temperature before DNA extraction.

The sequenced sample consisted of PBMCs or T cells enriched from blood (not recorded which). The sequence was obtained from a woman aged 50 to 60 who had recovered from COVID-19. The V gene is TRBV6-5 and the J gene is TRBJ2-2, with TRBD2 identical over 7 junction bases. The bases read TGTGCCAGCAGTTATGGGGCTAGCGGTGTTTCCGGGGAGCTGTTTTTT. This translates into CASSYGASGVSGELFF.